This TCR beta chain was recovered during a study of blood T cell repertoires in COVID-19. Across the whole study: There were acute and convalescent COVID-19 samples, and they came from the United States, Italy and Spain. PBMCs, B-cell-depleted T cells, or T cells were the source of the cDNA or gDNA that made up the material.

Germline CDR1 MGHDK, CDR2 SYGVNS. V trimming: 6 bases; J trimming: 5 bases; junction bases outside the gene matches: 7. The CDR3 has 14 amino acids. In the original processing: The assay estimated nucleated cells by amplifying reference gene primers. Here immunoSEQ multiplex PCR was the method, and the copy in TCRdb shows in-frame clones only, minus some. That table is the source of V, J and clone size, and D and trimming were worked out from the DNA. The top ten hold 5.5% to 7.5% of the sample, which has about 59,000 clones, more than 75% seen once. This TCR was sampled from a man aged 55 to 70 with acute or convalescent COVID-19. The sequencing sample was made of peripheral blood. The chain employs TRBV25-1 and TRBJ1-2, with TRBD1 matching over 9 bases. In DNA, the CDR3 is TGTGCCAGCAGGGGGCCGGGACAGGGTTATGGCTACACCTTC. Translating it yields CASRGPGQGYGYTF.